The next 21 T cell receptor beta chains were all read from a single sample in a study of OX40 agonist ivuxolimab in advanced cancers. Libraries were prepared by immunoSEQ multiplex PCR; TCRdb keeps only in-frame clonotypes and omits some of them. This table has some 41,000 clones, 70% to 90% appearing once. The sequences come from CD4+ or CD8+ T cells sorted from blood, collected in a trial of the OX40 agonist ivuxolimab. The receptors were gathered from an adult with an advanced solid tumor such as melanoma, head and neck, liver or kidney cancer.

This chain connects TRBV7-2 to TRBJ1-2; D is ambiguous. Germline-derived CDR1 and CDR2 are SGHTA and FQGNSA. The CDR3 has 11 residues. Trimming took 1 base from V and 8 from J, leaving 5 bases between them. This CDR3 reads CASSLEWGYTF. The DNA for the CDR3 is TGTGCCAGCAGCTTAGAATGGGGCTACACCTTC.

CDR3 residues: CASSSGQNYGYTF. The CDR3 coding sequence is TGTGCCAGCAGCTCGGGACAAAACTATGGCTACACCTTC. This sequence joins TRBV5-6 and TRBJ1-2; TRBD1 might be the D (6 bases). The CDR3 has 13 residues. Germline lookup yields CDR1 SGHDT and CDR2 YYEEEE. Between the trimmed V and J ends, which lost 3 bases and 2 bases, there was a span of 8 bases.

This clone has more than one count but fewer than ten. The chain joins TRBV5-1 to TRBJ1-2; no clear D gene. The germline V gene encodes CDR1 SGHRS and CDR2 YFSETQ. V lost 0 bases and J 8 bases, leaving 17 bases between the germline ends. The CDR3 is made up of 15 amino acids. CDR3 region: CASSLGGRLRTGYTF. CDR3 in DNA: TGCGCCAGCAGCTTGGGTGGCCGCCTAAGAACCGGCTACACCTTC.

V gene TRBV10-2 combines with J gene TRBJ2-3; unclear D gene. CDR1 WSHSY and CDR2 SAAADI come from the germline V gene. The CDR3 is 14 residues long. V lost 2 bases and J lost 5, with 11 bases in between. This chain's CDR3 is CASSERSVGDTQYF. Written as DNA, the CDR3 is TGCGCCAGCAGTGAGCGGTCGGTAGGAGATACGCAGTATTTT.

The chain carries TRBV28 and TRBJ2-4, with TRBD2 identical over 10 bases. The CDR3 length is 17 residues. With V trimmed by 6 bases and J by 0 bases, 8 bases remained unmatched. Per germline, CDR1 MDHEN and CDR2 SYDVKM. CDR3 protein: CASSQGLAFIAKNIQYF. CDR3 in DNA: TGTGCCAGCAGCCAGGGACTAGCGTTCATAGCCAAAAACATTCAGTACTTC.

V is TRBV5-1 and J is TRBJ2-3; D unclear. Germline-derived CDR1 and CDR2 are SGHRS and YFSETQ. V gave up 0 bases and J gave up 5 bases, with 4 bases separating them. The CDR3 totals 12 residues. The CDR3 spells CASSLALDTQYF. In DNA, the CDR3 is TGCGCCAGCAGCTTGGCCCTAGATACGCAGTATTTT. The variable domain in full, completed from reference TRBV5-1 and TRBJ2-3, reads KAGVTQTPRYLIKTRGQQVTLSCSPISGHRSVSWYQQTPGQGLQFLFEYFSETQRNKGNFPGRFSGRQFSNSRSEMNVSTLELGDSALYLCASSLALDTQYFGPGTRLTVL.

Notes on this clone: Other DNA sequences in the sample encode the same CDR3. The chain uses TRBV9 and TRBJ2-7; 14 positions agree with TRBD2. From germline, CDR1 is SGDLS and CDR2 YYNGEE. Trimming took 2 bases from V and 3 from J; bases not matched to a gene: 1. This CDR3 spans 15 amino acids. CDR3 loop: CASSVGTSGSYEQYF. For the CDR3, the DNA is TGTGCCAGCAGCGTCGGGACTAGCGGGAGCTACGAGCAGTACTTC.

The chain combines TRBV4-2 with TRBJ1-2; 9 nucleotides line up with TRBD1. The germline gives CDR1 LGHNA, CDR2 YNFKEQ. V shed 7 bases, J shed 4 bases, and the junction held 7 bases outside the gene matches. CDR3 length: 14 residues. The CDR3: CASTPGQGGYGYTF. In nucleotides, the CDR3 is TGTGCCAGCACCCCGGGACAGGGAGGCTATGGCTACACCTTC.

The chain links TRBV11-2 to TRBJ1-2; 7 bases fit TRBD1. Germline V gene sequence: CDR1 SGHAT, CDR2 FQNNGV. The CDR3 extends over 14 amino acids. V gave up 5 bases and J gave up 1 base; unmatched junction bases: 4. The DNA of the CDR3 is TGTGCCAGCAGCCCCGACAGGGTTAACTATGGCTACACCTTC. Protein product: CASSPDRVNYGYTF.

The rearrangement uses TRBV5-1 and TRBJ2-1; perhaps TRBD1 as D (5 bases). This CDR3 region has 18 residues. In germline, CDR1 is SGHRS, CDR2 YFSETQ. The ends were cut back, 0 bases at V and 0 bases at J, with 16 bases in the middle. DNA of the CDR3: TGCGCCAGCAGCTTGGGGTCTCAGGGCCTAAGCTCCTACAATGAGCAGTTCTTC. Its translation is CASSLGSQGLSSYNEQFF.

This chain connects TRBV6-5 to TRBJ2-1; TRBD2 agrees at 9 bases. V shed 6 bases, J shed 5 bases, and the junction held 2 bases outside the gene matches. CDR1 is MNHEY and CDR2 is SVGAGI in the germline V gene. CDR3 length: 13 residues. The chain's CDR3 is CASRLAGDNEQFF. DNA of the CDR3: TGTGCCAGCAGACTAGCGGGCGACAATGAGCAGTTCTTC.

The V and J genes are TRBV4-2 and TRBJ2-5; a weak D match, TRBD1 (5 bases). In germline, CDR1 is LGHNA, CDR2 YNFKEQ. The CDR3 consists of 14 residues. With 6 bases removed from V and 3 bases from J, the gap between germline ends came to 14 bases. The CDR3 DNA reads as TGTGCCAGCAGTCTCGCAGGGCCGAAAGAGACCCAGTACTTC. Translated: CASSLAGPKETQYF.

The gene calls are TRBV11-2 and TRBJ2-2; TRBD1 aligns across 8 bases. There are 15 residues in the CDR3. Per the germline V gene, CDR1 is SGHAT and CDR2 is FQNNGV. The trim removed 0 bases at V and 7 bases at J, leaving 4 bases unmatched. The CDR3 sequence is CASSLETGANGELFF. The CDR3 region has the DNA TGTGCCAGCAGCTTAGAGACAGGGGCTAACGGGGAGCTGTTTTTT. The full variable domain, completed using reference TRBV11-2 and TRBJ2-2, is EAGVAQSPRYKIIEKRQSVAFWCNPISGHATLYWYQQILGQGPKLLIQFQNNGVVDDSQLPKDRFSAERLKGVDSTLKIQPAKLEDSAVYLCASSLETGANGELFFGEGSRLTVL.

The chain uses TRBV29-1 and TRBJ2-3; D not resolved. The V and J ends lost 4 bases and 2 bases respectively, with 13 bases between them. CDR1 is SQVTM, CDR2 ANQGSEA, per germline. The CDR3 runs to 14 residues. CDR3 sequence reads: CSVVIGPFTDTQYF. The DNA of the CDR3 is TGCAGCGTTGTTATAGGTCCTTTCACAGATACGCAGTATTTT.

The rearrangement links TRBV7-9 to TRBJ1-1; tentatively, D is TRBD1 (5 bases). This CDR3 is 14 amino acids long. CDR1 and CDR2 (germline): SEHNR, FQNEAQ (reference sequence). Trimming took off 3 bases at V and 1 base at J, with 9 bases between the two ends. CDR3 in amino acids: CASSLNQGNTEAFF. CDR3 nucleotides: TGTGCCAGCAGCTTGAACCAGGGGAACACTGAAGCTTTCTTT.

Sample share makes this clone medium-sized (0.01 to 0.1%). This chain uses TRBV7-9 with TRBJ2-1; TRBD1 is a possible D gene (5 bases). Germline V lookup: CDR1 SEHNR, CDR2 FQNEAQ (reference sequence). This CDR3 is built from 14 residues. Between the trimmed V and J ends, which lost 5 bases and 6 bases, there was a span of 14 bases. DNA of the CDR3: TGTGCCAGCAGCGGATCGCAGGGCGGCAATGAGCAGTTCTTC. Translation gives CASSGSQGGNEQFF. The full variable domain, completed using reference TRBV7-9 and TRBJ2-1, is DTGVSQNPRHKITKRGQNVTFRCDPISEHNRLYWYRQTLGQGPEFLTYFQNEAQLEKSRLLSDRFSAERPKGSFSTLEIQRTEQGDSAMYLCASSGSQGGNEQFFGPGTRLTVL.

The chain couples TRBV6-5 to TRBJ1-2; 8 bases align to TRBD1. Per germline, CDR1 MNHEY and CDR2 SVGAGI. The V gene end was trimmed by 0 bases and the J gene end by 0 bases; junction bases not matched to a gene: 0. The CDR3 contains 15 residues. This CDR3 reads CASSYSTGANYGYTF. The CDR3 DNA reads as TGTGCCAGCAGTTACTCGACAGGGGCTAACTATGGCTACACCTTC.

This clone was counted a few times. V and J are TRBV6-5 and TRBJ2-7; 7 nucleotides align to TRBD1. V was clipped by 6 bases and J by 4 bases; unmatched bases: 12. CDR3 length equals 15 residues. Germline CDR1 MNHEY, CDR2 SVGAGI. In nucleotides, the CDR3 is TGTGCCAGCAGCCCGGGACGACTGACAGGGTACGAGCAGTACTTC. Its protein is CASSPGRLTGYEQYF.

Of note for this clone: One end of the junction is discordant with germline, which a read error may explain. This chain connects TRBV7-7 to TRBJ2-5, with 11 bases that match TRBD1. Per the germline V gene, CDR1 is SSHAT and CDR2 is FNYEAQ (reference sequence). This CDR3 region has 16 residues. CDR3 sequence: CASSLGDRGSQETQYF. CDR3 sequence (DNA): TGTGCTAGCAGCTTAGGGGACAGGGGGTCCCAAGAGACCCAGTACTTC. Full variable domain (rest looked up from reference TRBV7-7 and TRBJ2-5): GAGVSQSPRYKVTKRGQDVTLRCDPISSHATLYWYQQALGQGPEFLTYFNYEAQPDKSGLPSDRFSAERPEGSISTLTIQRTEQRDSAMYRCASSLGDRGSQETQYFGPGTRLLVL.

J is TRBJ1-2 and V is TRBV30; TRBD1 matches 7 bases. After removal of 7 bases from V and 7 bases from J, the junction contained 6 bases not matched to a gene. CDR3 size: 11 residues. Per germline, CDR1 GTSNPN and CDR2 SVGIG (reference sequence). The CDR3 protein is CALKGAVGYTF. DNA of the CDR3: TGTGCCTTAAAGGGGGCAGTTGGCTACACCTTC.

The count of this clone is one. The chain is built from TRBV13 and TRBJ1-2; D may be TRBD1 (5 bases). CDR3 length equals 15 residues. Trimming cost V 5 bases and J 1 base, with 14 bases left between them. Germline V CDR1 and CDR2: PRHDT, FYEKMQ (reference sequence). CDR3 in DNA: TGTGCCAGCAGCCGCTCGGGGACGGGTAACTATGGCTACACCTTC. This sequence encodes CASSRSGTGNYGYTF.